The sequence of this T cell receptor beta chain was determined in a study of liver allograft versus peripheral blood T cells. As for the study in general: T cell receptor repertoires in transplanted livers were compared with those in recipients' peripheral blood.

The CDR3 sequence is 11 residues long. Per the germline V gene, CDR1 is MNHEY and CDR2 is SVGAGI. Trimming took 6 bases from V and 9 from J, leaving 10 bases between them. Whole-study findings and limits: Reports indicated that T cell receptor repertoires inside liver allografts differed from those in peripheral blood.

TCRdb reprocessed the reads via MiXCR and lists one record per CDR3 protein. The sample lists some 10,000 distinct CDR3 sequences; 15% to 20% were seen once. This clonotype is deemed medium-sized. Its specificity is not known. V is TRBV6-5 and J is TRBJ2-3, with TRBD2 as a possible D gene (5 bases). The TCR was taken from a human patient who had a liver transplant. Some T cells may originate from the graft donor. Here the CDR3 DNA reads TGTGCCAGCAGCCAACTAGAAACGCAGTATTTT. This gives the protein CASSQLETQYF.